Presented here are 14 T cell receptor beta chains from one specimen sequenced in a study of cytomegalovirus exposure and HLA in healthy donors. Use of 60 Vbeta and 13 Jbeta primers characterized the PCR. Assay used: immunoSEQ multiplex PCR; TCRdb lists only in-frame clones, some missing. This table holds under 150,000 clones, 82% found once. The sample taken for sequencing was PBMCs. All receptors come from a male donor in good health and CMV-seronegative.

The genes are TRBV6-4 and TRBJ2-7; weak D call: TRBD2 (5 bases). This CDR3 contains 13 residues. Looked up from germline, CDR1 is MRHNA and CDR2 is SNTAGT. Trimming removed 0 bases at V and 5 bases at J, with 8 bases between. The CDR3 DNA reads TGTGCCAGCAGTGACTCGTACGGGAACGAGCAGTACTTC. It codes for CASSDSYGNEQYF.

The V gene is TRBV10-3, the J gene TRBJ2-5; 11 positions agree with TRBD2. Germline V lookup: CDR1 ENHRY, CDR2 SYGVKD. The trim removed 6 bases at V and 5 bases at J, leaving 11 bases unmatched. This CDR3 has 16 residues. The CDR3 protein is CAIREGSGREKETQYF. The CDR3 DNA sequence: TGTGCCATCAGAGAAGGTAGCGGGAGGGAAAAGGAGACCCAGTACTTC.

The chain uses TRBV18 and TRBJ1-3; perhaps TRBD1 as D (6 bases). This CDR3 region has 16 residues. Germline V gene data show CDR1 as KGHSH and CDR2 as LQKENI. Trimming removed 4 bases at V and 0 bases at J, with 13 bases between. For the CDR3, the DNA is TGTGCCAGCTCACTGAACGACAGGTCCTCTGGAAACACCATATATTTT. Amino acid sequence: CASSLNDRSSGNTIYF.

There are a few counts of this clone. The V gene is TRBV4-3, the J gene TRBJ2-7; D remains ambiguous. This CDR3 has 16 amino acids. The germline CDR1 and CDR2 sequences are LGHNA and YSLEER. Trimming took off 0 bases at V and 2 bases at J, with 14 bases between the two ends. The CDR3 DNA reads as TGCGCCAGCAGCCAAGACGCGAGCCTCCCAACCTACGAGCAGTACTTC. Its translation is CASSQDASLPTYEQYF.

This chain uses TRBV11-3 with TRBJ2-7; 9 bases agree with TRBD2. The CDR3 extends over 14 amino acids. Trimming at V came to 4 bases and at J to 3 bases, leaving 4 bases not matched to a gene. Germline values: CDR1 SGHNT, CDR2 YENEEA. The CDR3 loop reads CASSYSSGDYEQYF. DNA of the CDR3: TGTGCCAGCAGCTATTCTAGCGGGGACTACGAGCAGTACTTC. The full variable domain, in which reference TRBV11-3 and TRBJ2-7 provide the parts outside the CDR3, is EAGVVQSPRYKIIEKKQPVAFWCNPISGHNTLYWYLQNLGQGPELLIRYENEEAVDDSQLPKDRFSAERLKGVDSTLKIQPAELGDSAVYLCASSYSSGDYEQYFGPGTRLTVT.

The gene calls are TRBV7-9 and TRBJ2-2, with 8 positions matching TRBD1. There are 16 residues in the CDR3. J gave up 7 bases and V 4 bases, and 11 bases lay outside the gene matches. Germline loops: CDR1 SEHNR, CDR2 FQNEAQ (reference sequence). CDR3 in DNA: TGTGCCAGCAGCTCAGCCGGGACAGGTTCGGGCGGGGAGCTGTTTTTT. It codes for CASSSAGTGSGGELFF.

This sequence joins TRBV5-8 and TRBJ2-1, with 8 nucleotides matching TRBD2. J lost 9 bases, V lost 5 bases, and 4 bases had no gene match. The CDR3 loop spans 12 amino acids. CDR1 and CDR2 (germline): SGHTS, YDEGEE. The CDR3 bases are TGTGCCAGCAGTGACCGGGGGGGTGAGCAGTTCTTC. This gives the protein CASSDRGGEQFF.

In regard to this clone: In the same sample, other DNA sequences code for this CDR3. The CDR3 sequence: CASSPRLAGYEQYF. The CDR3 region has the DNA TGTGCCAGCAGCCCTAGACTAGCTGGTTACGAGCAGTACTTC. V is TRBV7-9 and J is TRBJ2-7; TRBD2 agrees at 7 bases. J was trimmed by 4 bases and V by 5 bases; bases with no gene match: 8. The length of the CDR3 is 14 residues. Germline V gene lookup returns CDR1 SEHNR and CDR2 FQNEAQ (reference sequence).

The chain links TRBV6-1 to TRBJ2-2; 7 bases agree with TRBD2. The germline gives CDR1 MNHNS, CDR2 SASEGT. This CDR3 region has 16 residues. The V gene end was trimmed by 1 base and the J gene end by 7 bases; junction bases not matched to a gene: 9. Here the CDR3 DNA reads TGTGCCAGCAGTGAAGGGGCGGGAGATTATAACGGGGAGCTGTTTTTT. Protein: CASSEGAGDYNGELFF.

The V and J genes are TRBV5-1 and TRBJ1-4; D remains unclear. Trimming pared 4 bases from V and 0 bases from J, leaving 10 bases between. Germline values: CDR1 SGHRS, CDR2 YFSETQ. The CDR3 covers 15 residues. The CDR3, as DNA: TGCGCCAGCAGCCCCTCTCCTGCAACTAATGAAAAACTGTTTTTT. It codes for CASSPSPATNEKLFF.

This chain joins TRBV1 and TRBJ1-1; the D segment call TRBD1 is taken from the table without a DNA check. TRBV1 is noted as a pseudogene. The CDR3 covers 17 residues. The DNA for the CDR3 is TGCACCAGCAGCCACGAATCTGACAGGGACGTCGGCACTGAAGCTTTCTTT. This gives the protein CTSSHESDRDVGTEAFF.

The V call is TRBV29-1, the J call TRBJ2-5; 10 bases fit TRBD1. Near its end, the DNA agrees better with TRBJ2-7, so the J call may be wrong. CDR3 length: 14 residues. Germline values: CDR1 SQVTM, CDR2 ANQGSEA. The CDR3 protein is CSVNGQGGSYEQYF. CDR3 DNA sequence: TGCAGCGTCAATGGACAGGGGGGGTCCTACGAGCAGTACTTC.

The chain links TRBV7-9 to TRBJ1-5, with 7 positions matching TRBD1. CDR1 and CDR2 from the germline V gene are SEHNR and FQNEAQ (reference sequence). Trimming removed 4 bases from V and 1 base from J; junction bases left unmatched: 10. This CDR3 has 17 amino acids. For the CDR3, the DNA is TGTGCCAGCAGCTGGGGGCTGACAGGGTCGAGCAATCAGCCCCAGCATTTT. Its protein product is CASSWGLTGSSNQPQHF.

Written as DNA, the CDR3 is TGTGCCATCAGCGACGGGAGGTACGAGCAGTACTTC. It yields the protein CAISDGRYEQYF. The rearrangement joins TRBV10-3 to TRBJ2-7, with 7 bases that match TRBD2. J was trimmed by 4 bases and V by 6 bases; bases with no gene match: 3. The germline V gene encodes CDR1 ENHRY and CDR2 SYGVKD. The length of the CDR3 is 12 residues.